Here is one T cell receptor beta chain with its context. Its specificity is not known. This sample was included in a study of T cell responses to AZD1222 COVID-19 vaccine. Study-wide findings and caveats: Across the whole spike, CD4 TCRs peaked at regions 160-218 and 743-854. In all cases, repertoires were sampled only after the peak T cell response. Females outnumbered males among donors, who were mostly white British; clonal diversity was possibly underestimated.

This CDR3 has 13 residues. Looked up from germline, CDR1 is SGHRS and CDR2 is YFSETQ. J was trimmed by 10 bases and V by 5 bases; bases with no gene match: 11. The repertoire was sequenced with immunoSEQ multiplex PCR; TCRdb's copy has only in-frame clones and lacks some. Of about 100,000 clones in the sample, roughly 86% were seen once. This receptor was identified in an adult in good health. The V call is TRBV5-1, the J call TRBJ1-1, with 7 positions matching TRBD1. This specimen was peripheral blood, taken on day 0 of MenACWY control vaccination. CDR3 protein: CASRIDRDRGAFF. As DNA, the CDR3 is TGCGCCAGCAGAATCGACAGGGATAGAGGAGCTTTCTTT.